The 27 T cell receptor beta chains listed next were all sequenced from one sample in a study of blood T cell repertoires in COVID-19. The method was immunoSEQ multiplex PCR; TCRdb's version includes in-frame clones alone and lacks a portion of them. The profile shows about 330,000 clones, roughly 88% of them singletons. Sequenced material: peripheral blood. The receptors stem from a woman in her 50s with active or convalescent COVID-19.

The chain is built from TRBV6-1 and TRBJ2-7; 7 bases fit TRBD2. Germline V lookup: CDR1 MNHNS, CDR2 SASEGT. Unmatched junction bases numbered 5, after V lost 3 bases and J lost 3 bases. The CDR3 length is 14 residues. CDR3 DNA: TGTGCCAGCAGTGACCTAGCGGAGAGCTACGAGCAGTACTTC. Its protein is CASSDLAESYEQYF.

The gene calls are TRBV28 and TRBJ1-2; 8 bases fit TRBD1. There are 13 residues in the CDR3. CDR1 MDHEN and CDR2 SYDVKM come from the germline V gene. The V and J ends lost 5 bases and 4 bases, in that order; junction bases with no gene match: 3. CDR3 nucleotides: TGTGCCAGCAGTGGACAGGGATTCTATGGCTACACCTTC. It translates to CASSGQGFYGYTF.

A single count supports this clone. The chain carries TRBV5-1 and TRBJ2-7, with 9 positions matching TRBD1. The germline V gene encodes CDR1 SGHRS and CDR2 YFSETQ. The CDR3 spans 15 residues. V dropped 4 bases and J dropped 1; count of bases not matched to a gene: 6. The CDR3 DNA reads TGCGCCAGCAGCGTAACCGGGACAGGGTCCTACGAGCAGTACTTC. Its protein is CASSVTGTGSYEQYF.

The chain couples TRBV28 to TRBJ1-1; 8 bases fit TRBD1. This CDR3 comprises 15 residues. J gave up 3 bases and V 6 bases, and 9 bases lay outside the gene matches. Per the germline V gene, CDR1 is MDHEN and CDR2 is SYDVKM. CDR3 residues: CASRGGGQGDTEAFF. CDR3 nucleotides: TGTGCCAGCAGGGGTGGCGGACAGGGCGACACTGAAGCTTTCTTT.

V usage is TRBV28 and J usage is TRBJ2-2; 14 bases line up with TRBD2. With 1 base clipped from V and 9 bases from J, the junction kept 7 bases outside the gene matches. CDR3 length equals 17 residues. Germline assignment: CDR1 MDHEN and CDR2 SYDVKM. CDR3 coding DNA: TGTGCCAGCAGTTTATTCGGGACTAGCGGGAGTAAACGGGAGCTGTTTTTT. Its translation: CASSLFGTSGSKRELFF.

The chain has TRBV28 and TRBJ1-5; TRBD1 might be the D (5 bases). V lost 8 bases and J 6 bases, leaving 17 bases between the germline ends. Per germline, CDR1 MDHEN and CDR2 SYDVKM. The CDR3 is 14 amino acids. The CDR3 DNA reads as TGTGCCAGCTACGCAGGGAAGAATGGTCAGCCCCAGCATTTT. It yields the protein CASYAGKNGQPQHF.

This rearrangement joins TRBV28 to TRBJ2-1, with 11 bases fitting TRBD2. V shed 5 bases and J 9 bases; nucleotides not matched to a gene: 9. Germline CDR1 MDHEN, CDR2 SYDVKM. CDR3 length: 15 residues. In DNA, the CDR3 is TGTGCCAGCAGTCGCCCCACTAGCGGGAGAAGTGAGCAGTTCTTC. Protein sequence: CASSRPTSGRSEQFF.

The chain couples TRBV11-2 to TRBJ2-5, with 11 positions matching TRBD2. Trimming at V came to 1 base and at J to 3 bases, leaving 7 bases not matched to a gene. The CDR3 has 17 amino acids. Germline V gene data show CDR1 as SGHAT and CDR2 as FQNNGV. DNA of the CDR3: TGTGCCAGCAGCTTAGGGGTAGCGGGAGGGCCGGAAGAGACCCAGTACTTC. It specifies CASSLGVAGGPEETQYF.

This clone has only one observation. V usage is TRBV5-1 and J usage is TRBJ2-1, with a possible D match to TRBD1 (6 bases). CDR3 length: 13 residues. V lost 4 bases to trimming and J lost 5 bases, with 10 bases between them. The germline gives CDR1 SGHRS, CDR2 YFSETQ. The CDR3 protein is CASSQDSNNEQFF. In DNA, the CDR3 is TGCGCCAGCAGCCAGGACAGTAACAATGAGCAGTTCTTC.

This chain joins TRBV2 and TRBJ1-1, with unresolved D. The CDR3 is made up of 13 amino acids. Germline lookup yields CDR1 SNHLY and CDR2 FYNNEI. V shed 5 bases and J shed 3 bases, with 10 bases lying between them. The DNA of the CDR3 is TGTGCCAGCAGTCCCACGCGGGACACTGAAGCTTTCTTT. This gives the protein CASSPTRDTEAFF. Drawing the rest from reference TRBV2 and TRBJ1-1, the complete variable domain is EPEVTQTPSHQVTQMGQEVILRCVPISNHLYFYWYRQILGQKVEFLVSFYNNEISEKSEIFDDQFSVERPDGSNFTLKIRSTKLEDSAMYFCASSPTRDTEAFFGQGTRLTVV.

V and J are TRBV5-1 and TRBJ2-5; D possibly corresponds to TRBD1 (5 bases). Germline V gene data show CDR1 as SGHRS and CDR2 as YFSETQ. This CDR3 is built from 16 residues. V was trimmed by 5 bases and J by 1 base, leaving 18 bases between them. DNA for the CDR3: TGCGCCAGCAGTCGTCAGGGTTTGGTCCCCCAAGAGACCCAGTACTTC. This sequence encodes CASSRQGLVPQETQYF. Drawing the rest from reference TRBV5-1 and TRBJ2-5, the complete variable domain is KAGVTQTPRYLIKTRGQQVTLSCSPISGHRSVSWYQQTPGQGLQFLFEYFSETQRNKGNFPGRFSGRQFSNSRSEMNVSTLELGDSALYLCASSRQGLVPQETQYFGPGTRLLVL.

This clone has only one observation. In DNA form, the CDR3 reads TGTGCCAGTACCCATCCGGGGGTAGACACTGAAGCTTTCTTT. It encodes CASTHPGVDTEAFF. V usage is TRBV19 and J usage is TRBJ1-1, with D perhaps TRBD1 (5 bases). The CDR3 runs to 14 residues. Germline V CDR1 and CDR2: LNHDA, SQIVND (reference sequence). Trimming stripped 7 bases from V and 3 bases from J, with 15 bases between.

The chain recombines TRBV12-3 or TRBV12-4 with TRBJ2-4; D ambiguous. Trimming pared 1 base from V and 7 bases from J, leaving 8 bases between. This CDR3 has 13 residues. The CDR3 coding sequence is TGTGCCAGCAGTTTAGGCGGTGGGAACATTCAGTACTTC. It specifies CASSLGGGNIQYF.

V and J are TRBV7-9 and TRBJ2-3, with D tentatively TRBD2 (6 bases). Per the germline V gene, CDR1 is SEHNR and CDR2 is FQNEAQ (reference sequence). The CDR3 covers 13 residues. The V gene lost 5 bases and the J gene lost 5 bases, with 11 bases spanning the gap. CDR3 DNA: TGTGCCAGCAGCGCTGGACTATTAGATACGCAGTATTTT. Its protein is CASSAGLLDTQYF.

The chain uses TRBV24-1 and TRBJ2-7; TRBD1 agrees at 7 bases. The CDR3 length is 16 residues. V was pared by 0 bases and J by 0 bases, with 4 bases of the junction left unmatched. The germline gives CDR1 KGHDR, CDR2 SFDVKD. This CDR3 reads CATSDLTGVGSYEQYF. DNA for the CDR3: TGTGCCACCAGTGATTTGACAGGGGTGGGCTCCTACGAGCAGTACTTC.

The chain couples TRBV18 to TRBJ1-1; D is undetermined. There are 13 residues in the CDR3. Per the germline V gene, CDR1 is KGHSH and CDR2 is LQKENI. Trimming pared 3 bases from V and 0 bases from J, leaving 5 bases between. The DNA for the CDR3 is TGTGCCAGCTCACCTTCCATGAACACTGAAGCTTTCTTT. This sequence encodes CASSPSMNTEAFF.

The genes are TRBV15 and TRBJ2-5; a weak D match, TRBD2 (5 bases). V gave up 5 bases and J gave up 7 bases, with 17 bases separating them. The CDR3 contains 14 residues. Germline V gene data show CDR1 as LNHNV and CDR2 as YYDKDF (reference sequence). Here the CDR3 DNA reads TGTGCCACCAGCGACCCACTGGACCGGGGGACCCAGTACTTC. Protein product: CATSDPLDRGTQYF.

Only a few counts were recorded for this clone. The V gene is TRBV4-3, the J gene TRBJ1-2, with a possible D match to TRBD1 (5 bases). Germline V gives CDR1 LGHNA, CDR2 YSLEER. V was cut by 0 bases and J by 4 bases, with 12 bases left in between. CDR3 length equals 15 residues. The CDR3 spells CASSQDRRGLYGYTF. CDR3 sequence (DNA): TGCGCCAGCAGCCAAGATAGGAGGGGACTCTATGGCTACACCTTC.

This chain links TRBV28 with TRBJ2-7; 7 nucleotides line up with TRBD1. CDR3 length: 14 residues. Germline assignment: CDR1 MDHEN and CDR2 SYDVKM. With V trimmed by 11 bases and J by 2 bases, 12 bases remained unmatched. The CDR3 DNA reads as TGTGCCGCCTCCTCCGGGACAGACCCCTACGAGCAGTACTTC. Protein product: CAASSGTDPYEQYF. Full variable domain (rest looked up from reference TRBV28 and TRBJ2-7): DVKVTQSSRYLVKRTGEKVFLECVQDMDHENMFWYRQDPGLGLRLIYFSYDVKMKEKGDIPEGYSVSREKKERFSLILESASTNQTSMYLCAASSGTDPYEQYFGPGTRLTVT.

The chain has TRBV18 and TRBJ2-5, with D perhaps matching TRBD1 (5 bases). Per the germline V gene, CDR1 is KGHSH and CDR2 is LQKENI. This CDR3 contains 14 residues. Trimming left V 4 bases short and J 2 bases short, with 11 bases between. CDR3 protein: CASSRQQNQETQYF. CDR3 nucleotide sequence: TGTGCCAGCTCACGACAGCAAAATCAAGAGACCCAGTACTTC.

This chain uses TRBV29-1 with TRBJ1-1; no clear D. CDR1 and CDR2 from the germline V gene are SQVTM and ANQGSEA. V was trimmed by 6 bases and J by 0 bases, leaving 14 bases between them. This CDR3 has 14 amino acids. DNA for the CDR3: TGCAGCGTGGTCCGGGGAGGAGTGAACACTGAAGCTTTCTTT. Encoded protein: CSVVRGGVNTEAFF.

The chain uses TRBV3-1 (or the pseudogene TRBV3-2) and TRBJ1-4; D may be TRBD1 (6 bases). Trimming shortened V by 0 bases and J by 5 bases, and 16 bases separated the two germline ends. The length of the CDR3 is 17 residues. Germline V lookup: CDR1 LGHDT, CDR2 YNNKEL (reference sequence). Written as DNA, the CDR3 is TGTGCCAGCAGCCAAGATCCCAGGGGCGGCCTAAATGAAAAACTGTTTTTT. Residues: CASSQDPRGGLNEKLFF.

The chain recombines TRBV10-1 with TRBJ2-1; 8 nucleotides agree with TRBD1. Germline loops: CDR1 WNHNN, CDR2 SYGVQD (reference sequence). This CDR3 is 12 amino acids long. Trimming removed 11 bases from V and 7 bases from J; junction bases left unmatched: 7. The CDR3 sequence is CARGQGGNEQFF. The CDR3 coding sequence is TGCGCCCGCGGACAGGGCGGAAATGAGCAGTTCTTC.

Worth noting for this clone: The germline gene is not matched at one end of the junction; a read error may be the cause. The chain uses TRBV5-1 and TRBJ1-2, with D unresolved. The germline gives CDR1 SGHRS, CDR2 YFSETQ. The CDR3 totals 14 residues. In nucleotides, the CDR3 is TGCGCCAGCAGCTTGTCCAGTCCTAACTATGGCTGCACCTTC. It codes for CASSLSSPNYGCTF.

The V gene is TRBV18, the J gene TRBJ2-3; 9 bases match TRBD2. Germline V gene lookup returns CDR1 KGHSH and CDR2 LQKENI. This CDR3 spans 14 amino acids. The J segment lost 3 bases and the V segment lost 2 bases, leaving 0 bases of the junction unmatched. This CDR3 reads CASSPTSGTDTQYF. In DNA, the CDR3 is TGTGCCAGCTCACCAACTAGCGGGACAGATACGCAGTATTTT. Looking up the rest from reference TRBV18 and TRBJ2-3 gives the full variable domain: NAGVMQNPRHLVRRRGQEARLRCSPMKGHSHVYWYRQLPEEGLKFMVYLQKENIIDESGMPKERFSAEFPKEGPSILRIQQVVRGDSAAYFCASSPTSGTDTQYFGPGTRLTVL.

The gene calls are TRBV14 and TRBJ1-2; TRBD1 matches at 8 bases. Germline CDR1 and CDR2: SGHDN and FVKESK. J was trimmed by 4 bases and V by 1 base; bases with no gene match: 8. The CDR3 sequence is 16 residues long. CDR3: CASSQGGQEGSYGYTF. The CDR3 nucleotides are TGTGCCAGCAGCCAAGGGGGACAGGAGGGAAGCTATGGCTACACCTTC.

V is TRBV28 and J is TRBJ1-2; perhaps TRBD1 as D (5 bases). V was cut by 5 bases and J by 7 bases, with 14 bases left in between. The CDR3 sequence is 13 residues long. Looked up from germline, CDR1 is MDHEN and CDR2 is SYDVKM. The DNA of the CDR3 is TGTGCCAGCAGTACCCAAGGGGCAGGTGGCTACACCTTC. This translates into CASSTQGAGGYTF.